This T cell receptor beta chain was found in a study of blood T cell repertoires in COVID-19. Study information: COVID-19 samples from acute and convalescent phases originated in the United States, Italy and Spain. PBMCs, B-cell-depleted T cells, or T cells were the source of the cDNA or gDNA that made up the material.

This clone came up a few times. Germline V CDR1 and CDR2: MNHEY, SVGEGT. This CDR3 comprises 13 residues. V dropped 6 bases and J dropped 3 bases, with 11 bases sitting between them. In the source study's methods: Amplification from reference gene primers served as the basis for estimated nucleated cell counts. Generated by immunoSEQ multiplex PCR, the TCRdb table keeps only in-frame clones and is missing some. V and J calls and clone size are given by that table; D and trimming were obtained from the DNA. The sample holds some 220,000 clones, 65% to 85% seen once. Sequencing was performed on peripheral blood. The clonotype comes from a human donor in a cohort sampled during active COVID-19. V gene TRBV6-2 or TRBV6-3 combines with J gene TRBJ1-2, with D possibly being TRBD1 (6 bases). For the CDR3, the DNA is TGTGCCAGCAGCAAGGGGGTTGACTATGGCTACACCTTC. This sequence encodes CASSKGVDYGYTF.